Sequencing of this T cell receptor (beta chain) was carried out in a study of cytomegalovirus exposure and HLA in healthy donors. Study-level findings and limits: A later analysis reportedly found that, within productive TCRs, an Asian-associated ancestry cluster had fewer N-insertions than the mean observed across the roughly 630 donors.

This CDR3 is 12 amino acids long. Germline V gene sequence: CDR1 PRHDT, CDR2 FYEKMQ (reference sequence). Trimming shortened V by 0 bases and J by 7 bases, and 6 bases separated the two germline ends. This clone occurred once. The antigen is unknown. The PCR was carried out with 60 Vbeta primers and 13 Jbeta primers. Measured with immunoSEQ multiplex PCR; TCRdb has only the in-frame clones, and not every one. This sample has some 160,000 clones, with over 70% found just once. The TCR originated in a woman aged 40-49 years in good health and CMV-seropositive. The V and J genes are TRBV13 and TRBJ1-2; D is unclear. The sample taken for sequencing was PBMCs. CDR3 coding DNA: TGTGCCAGCAGCTTAGGGTCCTCTGGCTACACCTTC. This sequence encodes CASSLGSSGYTF.